The 27 T cell receptor beta chains reported below all come from one sample, sequenced in a study of regulatory T cells in long-lasting Graves disease. Researchers made TCR beta libraries by using iRepertoire HTBI primers and running Arm-PCR on CDR3 regions. From the multiplex PCR reads, TCRdb called clonotypes with MiXCR, one entry per CDR3 protein. The sample shows 700,000 or so distinct CDR3 sequences, approximately 29% of them seen only once. Described time point: persistent/refractory GD, antithyroid drugs over 5 years with positive TRAb. The authors made the TCR library using RNA they extracted from PBMCs. The sequenced sample was peripheral blood mononuclear cells (PBMCs), obtained when the disease was refractory, from a patient treated with antithyroid drugs. All receptors come from a female donor with Graves disease.

The J gene is TRBJ1-5, the V gene TRBV9, with 11 bases aligning to TRBD1. Germline V gives CDR1 SGDLS, CDR2 YYNGEE. The CDR3 consists of 15 residues. V lost 0 bases and J lost 4; bases outside the gene matches: 0. Here the CDR3 reads CASSVGDRGNQPQHF. The DNA for the CDR3 is TGTGCCAGCAGCGTAGGGGACAGGGGGAATCAGCCCCAGCATTTT. The variable domain in full, with the rest retrieved from reference TRBV9 and TRBJ1-5, is DSGVTQTPKHLITATGQRVTLRCSPRSGDLSVYWYQQSLDQGLQFLIQYYNGEERAKGNILERFSAQQFPDLHSELNLSSLELGDSALYFCASSVGDRGNQPQHFGDGTRLSIL.

The chain has TRBV2 and TRBJ2-1, with D uncertain. The V gene's germline CDR1 is SNHLY and CDR2 FYNNEI. V shed 3 bases and J shed 4 bases, with 13 bases lying between them. The CDR3 is made up of 15 amino acids. The CDR3 sequence is CASSETRGPYNEQFF. Here the CDR3 DNA reads TGTGCCAGCAGTGAGACCCGCGGTCCTTACAATGAGCAGTTCTTC.

The rearrangement links TRBV7-3 to TRBJ2-2; 7 nucleotides agree with TRBD2. This CDR3 is 15 amino acids long. The trim removed 1 base at V and 7 bases at J, leaving 6 bases unmatched. Germline V gene lookup returns CDR1 SGHTA and CDR2 FQGTGA. The CDR3 sequence is CASSLKGGFSGELFF. The CDR3 DNA sequence: TGTGCCAGCAGCTTAAAGGGAGGGTTCAGCGGGGAGCTGTTTTTT.

This clonotype was counted many times. The J gene is TRBJ2-7, the V gene TRBV12-3 or TRBV12-4, with 13 positions matching TRBD2. Trimming removed 1 base from V and 5 bases from J; junction bases left unmatched: 2. The CDR3 contains 15 residues. The chain's CDR3 is CASSLGTSGRDEQYF. For the CDR3, the DNA is TGTGCCAGCAGTTTAGGGACTAGCGGGAGAGACGAGCAGTACTTC.

This clonotype was counted at least ten times. The chain is built from TRBV12-3 or TRBV12-4 and TRBJ1-5; perhaps TRBD1 as D (6 bases). This CDR3 spans 14 amino acids. V was clipped by 5 bases and J by 4 bases, with 12 bases between them. Here the CDR3 reads CASSMGTRNQPQHF. As DNA, the CDR3 is TGTGCCAGCAGTATGGGGACACGGAATCAGCCCCAGCATTTT.

CDR3: CASSLQGLRSGGETQYF. The CDR3 bases are TGTGCCAGCAGCTTACAGGGCTTGAGGTCGGGGGGAGAGACCCAGTACTTC. The V gene is TRBV11-2, the J gene TRBJ2-5, with 7 nucleotides matching TRBD2. The CDR3 length is 17 residues. Unmatched junction bases numbered 13, after V lost 2 bases and J lost 4 bases. Germline V lookup: CDR1 SGHAT, CDR2 FQNNGV.

This clonotype has just a few counts. This sequence joins TRBV12-3 or TRBV12-4 and TRBJ2-3, with D perhaps matching TRBD2 (5 bases). The germline V and J ends were trimmed by 5 bases and 5 bases, with 14 bases remaining between them. This CDR3 is 14 amino acids long. The CDR3 protein is CASSAMGAGDTQYF. The CDR3 DNA reads as TGTGCCAGCAGTGCGATGGGAGCTGGAGATACGCAGTATTTT.

This clonotype has just a few counts. This chain uses TRBV3-1 with TRBJ2-2, with a tentative D call TRBD1 (6 bases). The ends were cut back, 8 bases at V and 1 base at J, with 11 bases in the middle. Germline lookup yields CDR1 LGHDT and CDR2 YNNKEL (reference sequence). This CDR3 has 14 residues. CDR3 sequence reads: CASAHRVNTGELFF. The DNA of the CDR3 is TGTGCCAGCGCCCACAGGGTGAACACCGGGGAGCTGTTTTTT.

This chain connects TRBV7-9 to TRBJ2-7; no reliable D call. This CDR3 has 16 amino acids. V was trimmed by 1 base and J by 2 bases, leaving 15 bases between them. Germline V gene sequence: CDR1 SEHNR, CDR2 FQNEAQ (reference sequence). Here the CDR3 reads CASSLGLMVRAYEQYF. CDR3 sequence (DNA): TGTGCCAGCAGCTTAGGGTTAATGGTACGGGCCTACGAGCAGTACTTC.

This clonotype was observed a handful of times. The CDR3 DNA is TGTGCCAGCAGCTCTCCCACCGGGTCGCCCGAGCAGTACTTC. Its protein is CASSSPTGSPEQYF. The rearrangement uses TRBV12-3 or TRBV12-4 and TRBJ2-7, with D uncertain. The CDR3 covers 14 residues. The V end lost 6 bases, the J end lost 6 bases, and 18 bases lay between the germline ends.

This clonotype was observed many times. CDR3 bases: TGTGCCAGCAGTTTAGGAGGGGCGGGATCATATGGCTACACCTTC. The encoded protein is CASSLGGAGSYGYTF. V is TRBV28 and J is TRBJ1-2; D perhaps matches TRBD1 (5 bases). Trimming removed 2 bases at V and 5 bases at J, with 15 bases between. Germline V gene sequence: CDR1 MDHEN, CDR2 SYDVKM. The CDR3 is 15 amino acids.

The CDR3 is CASSSDTLTQYF. The CDR3 DNA reads TGTGCCAGCAGTTCAGACACGCTAACCCAGTACTTC. The chain employs TRBV6-5 and TRBJ2-5; D remains unclear. Trimming took 4 bases from V and 8 from J, leaving 11 bases between them. The CDR3 sequence is 12 residues long. Germline V gene data show CDR1 as MNHEY and CDR2 as SVGAGI.

V and J are TRBV19 and TRBJ1-1, with D possibly matching TRBD1 (6 bases). Trimming pared 6 bases from V and 0 bases from J, leaving 14 bases between. CDR1 and CDR2 from the germline V gene are LNHDA and SQIVND (reference sequence). This CDR3 contains 15 residues. The CDR3 DNA is TGTGCCAGTAGCGCTCCGGGACAAATGAACACTGAAGCTTTCTTT. This codes for CASSAPGQMNTEAFF.

The rearrangement links TRBV7-3 to TRBJ2-1; 8 bases map to TRBD2. The CDR3 contains 16 residues. V was pared by 5 bases and J by 9 bases, with 15 bases of the junction left unmatched. Looked up from germline, CDR1 is SGHTA and CDR2 is FQGTGA. In nucleotides, the CDR3 is TGTGCCAGCAGCCCCCGGTCCGCGGGAGGAGAGGGTGAGCAGTTCTTC. This encodes CASSPRSAGGEGEQFF.

V gene TRBV27 combines with J gene TRBJ1-2, with TRBD1 matching 10 bases. Germline V gives CDR1 MNHEY, CDR2 SMNVEV (reference sequence). This CDR3 has 12 residues. After removal of 10 bases from V and 8 bases from J, the junction contained 7 bases not matched to a gene. The CDR3 is CATRQGARGYTF. CDR3 sequence (DNA): TGTGCCACCAGACAGGGGGCGCGCGGCTACACCTTC.

V and J are TRBV6-1 and TRBJ1-1; the match to TRBD1 covers 7 bases. The CDR3 has 11 amino acids. The V segment lost 6 bases and the J segment 11 bases; nucleotides outside the gene matches: 6. Germline V gives CDR1 MNHNS, CDR2 SASEGT. The CDR3 region has the DNA TGTGCCAGCAGAAGACAGGGCACGGCTTTCTTT. As protein: CASRRQGTAFF.

The chain links TRBV2 to TRBJ2-7; D not certain. CDR1 and CDR2 (germline): SNHLY, FYNNEI. The germline V and J ends were trimmed by 6 bases and 0 bases, with 6 bases remaining between them. The CDR3 extends over 12 amino acids. The CDR3 region is CASRPTSYEQYF. In DNA, the CDR3 is TGTGCCAGCAGGCCTACCTCCTACGAGCAGTACTTC. Full variable domain (outside the CDR3, taken from reference TRBV2 and TRBJ2-7): EPEVTQTPSHQVTQMGQEVILRCVPISNHLYFYWYRQILGQKVEFLVSFYNNEISEKSEIFDDQFSVERPDGSNFTLKIRSTKLEDSAMYFCASRPTSYEQYFGPGTRLTVT.

V and J are TRBV6-2 or TRBV6-3 and TRBJ1-5; D is unclear. The CDR3 runs 15 residues. The V gene's germline CDR1 is MNHEY and CDR2 SVGEGT. Trimming removed 4 bases at V and 6 bases at J, with 16 bases between. In DNA form, the CDR3 reads TGTGCCAGCAGTTCCGTGGGCAGCGGGTTTCAGCCCCAGCATTTT. It translates to CASSSVGSGFQPQHF.

This clonotype was detected a few times. The chain carries TRBV15 and TRBJ2-7; D possibly corresponds to TRBD2 (6 bases). Germline CDR1 reads LNHNV; CDR2 reads YYDKDF (reference sequence). The CDR3 length is 16 residues. V lost 3 bases and J lost 3, with 18 bases in between. The CDR3, as DNA: TGTGCCACCAGCAGCGAGACGGGACTGGCGGACTACGAGCAGTACTTC. Translated, it gives CATSSETGLADYEQYF.

As to this clonotype: At one of its ends the junction is not consistent with the germline gene, which may arise from a read error. This chain uses TRBV5-5 with TRBJ1-1; D remains unclear. There are 17 residues in the CDR3. Germline CDR1 reads SGHKS; CDR2 reads YYEKEE (reference sequence). CDR3 residues: CASGLERSPSWDTEAFF. The DNA for the CDR3 is TGTGCCAGCGGCTTGGAAAGGTCCCCGTCGTGGGACACTGAAGCTTTCTTT.

This clonotype was detected a few times. The V gene is TRBV6-1, the J gene TRBJ1-1; maybe TRBD1 (5 bases). The germline V gene has CDR1 MNHNS and CDR2 SASEGT. V lost 6 bases, J lost 5 bases, and 16 bases lay in between. This CDR3 comprises 14 residues. The CDR3 sequence is CASRAERDGTEAFF. CDR3 nucleotide sequence: TGTGCCAGCAGAGCTGAACGGGACGGGACTGAAGCTTTCTTT.

This chain uses TRBV20-1 with TRBJ1-5, with D possibly being TRBD1 (5 bases). The CDR3 spans 15 residues. CDR1 and CDR2 (germline): DFQATT, SNEGSKA (reference sequence). Trimming pared 0 bases from V and 4 bases from J, leaving 13 bases between. For the CDR3, the DNA is TGCAGTGCTAGAGATGCTGGGACCATAAATCAGCCCCAGCATTTT. Encoded protein: CSARDAGTINQPQHF.

The chain is built from TRBV30 and TRBJ1-1, with no clear D. This CDR3 has 17 amino acids. Trimming pared 0 bases from V and 3 bases from J, leaving 20 bases between. Germline V gene sequence: CDR1 GTSNPN, CDR2 SVGIG (reference sequence). Here the CDR3 reads CAWSVQIGGMMDTEAFF. CDR3 DNA sequence: TGTGCCTGGAGTGTACAAATTGGAGGGATGATGGACACTGAAGCTTTCTTT.

This clonotype was seen a handful of times. The V and J genes are TRBV27 and TRBJ2-7; 8 nucleotides agree with TRBD2. Trimming took 8 bases from V and 1 from J; bases not matched to a gene: 13. The CDR3 covers 16 residues. Germline V gene lookup returns CDR1 MNHEY and CDR2 SMNVEV (reference sequence). The CDR3 protein is CASRSMSGSYSYEQYF. CDR3 sequence (DNA): TGTGCCAGCCGGAGTATGAGCGGGAGCTATTCCTACGAGCAGTACTTC.

The V and J genes are TRBV6-1 and TRBJ1-6, with D possibly TRBD1 on 6 matching bases. The germline V gene encodes CDR1 MNHNS and CDR2 SASEGT. The V and J ends lost 2 bases and 5 bases respectively, with 19 bases between them. The CDR3 totals 18 residues. The CDR3 nucleotides are TGTGCCAGCAGTGAATTTAGTTGGGGGCTGGGGGATAATTCACCCCTCCACTTT. This sequence encodes CASSEFSWGLGDNSPLHF.

The rearrangement joins TRBV30 to TRBJ1-5, with D possibly matching TRBD1 (6 bases). V was clipped by 3 bases and J by 3 bases, with 9 bases between them. Germline lookup yields CDR1 GTSNPN and CDR2 SVGIG (reference sequence). The CDR3 is made up of 13 amino acids. CDR3 nucleotides: TGTGCCTGGAGGGGGACACACAATCAGCCCCAGCATTTT. This sequence encodes CAWRGTHNQPQHF.

This clonotype was observed a handful of times. The CDR3 bases are TGTGCCAGCAGTTACTCGAGAGGTAACCAGCCCCAGCATTTT. This translates into CASSYSRGNQPQHF. The chain combines TRBV6-5 with TRBJ1-5, with D uncertain. CDR3 length: 14 residues. Germline lookup yields CDR1 MNHEY and CDR2 SVGAGI. V lost 0 bases, J lost 7 bases, and 10 bases lay in between.